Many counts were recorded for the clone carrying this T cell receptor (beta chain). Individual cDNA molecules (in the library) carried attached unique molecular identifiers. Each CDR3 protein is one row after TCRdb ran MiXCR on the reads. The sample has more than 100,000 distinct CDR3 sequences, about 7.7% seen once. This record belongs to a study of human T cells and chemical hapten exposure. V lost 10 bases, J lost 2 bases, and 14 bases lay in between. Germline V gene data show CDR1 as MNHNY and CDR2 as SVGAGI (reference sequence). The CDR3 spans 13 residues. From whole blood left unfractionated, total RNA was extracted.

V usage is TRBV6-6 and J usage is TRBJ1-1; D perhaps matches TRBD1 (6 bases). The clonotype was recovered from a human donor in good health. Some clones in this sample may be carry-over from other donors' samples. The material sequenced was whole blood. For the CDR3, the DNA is TGTGCCATCTCGTGGACAGACAACACTGAAGCTTTCTTT. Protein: CAISWTDNTEAFF.